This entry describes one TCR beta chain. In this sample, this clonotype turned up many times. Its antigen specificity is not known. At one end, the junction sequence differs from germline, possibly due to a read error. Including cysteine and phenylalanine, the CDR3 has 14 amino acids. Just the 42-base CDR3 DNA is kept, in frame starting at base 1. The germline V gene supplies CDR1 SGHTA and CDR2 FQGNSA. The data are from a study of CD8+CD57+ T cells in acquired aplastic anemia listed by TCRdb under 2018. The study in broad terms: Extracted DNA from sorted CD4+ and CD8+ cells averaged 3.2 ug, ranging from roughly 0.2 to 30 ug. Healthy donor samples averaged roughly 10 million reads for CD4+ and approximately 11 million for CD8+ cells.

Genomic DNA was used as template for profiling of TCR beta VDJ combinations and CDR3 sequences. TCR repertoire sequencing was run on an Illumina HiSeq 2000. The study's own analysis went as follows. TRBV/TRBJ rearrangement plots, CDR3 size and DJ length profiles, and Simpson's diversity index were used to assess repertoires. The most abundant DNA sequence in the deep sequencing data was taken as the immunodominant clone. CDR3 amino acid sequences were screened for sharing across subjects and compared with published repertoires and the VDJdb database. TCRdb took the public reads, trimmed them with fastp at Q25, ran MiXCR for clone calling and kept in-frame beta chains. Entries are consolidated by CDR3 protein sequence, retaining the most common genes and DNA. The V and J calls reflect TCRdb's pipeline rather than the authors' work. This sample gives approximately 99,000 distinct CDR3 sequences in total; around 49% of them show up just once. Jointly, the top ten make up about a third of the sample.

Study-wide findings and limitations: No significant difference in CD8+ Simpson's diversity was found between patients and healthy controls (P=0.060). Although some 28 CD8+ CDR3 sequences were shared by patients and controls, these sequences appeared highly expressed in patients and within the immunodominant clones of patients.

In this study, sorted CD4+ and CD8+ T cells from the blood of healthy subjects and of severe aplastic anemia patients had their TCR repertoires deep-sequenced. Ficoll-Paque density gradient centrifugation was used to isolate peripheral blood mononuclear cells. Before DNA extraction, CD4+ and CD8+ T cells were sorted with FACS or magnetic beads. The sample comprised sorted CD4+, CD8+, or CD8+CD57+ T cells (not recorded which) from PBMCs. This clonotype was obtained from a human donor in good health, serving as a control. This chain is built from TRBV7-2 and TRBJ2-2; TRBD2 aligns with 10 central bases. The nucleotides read TGTGCCAGCAGCTCCAGCGGGGGGGCCGGAGAGCTGTTTTTT. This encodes CASSSSGGAGELFF.